This T cell receptor (beta chain) was recovered during a study of regulatory T cells in long-lasting Graves disease. According to the study, TCR beta libraries were built with iRepertoire HTBI primers and CDR3-region Arm-PCR. TCRdb ran MiXCR on the multiplex PCR reads and lists one entry per CDR3 protein. The data contain about 450,000 distinct CDR3 sequences, roughly 17% of them singletons. This clonotype was seen a handful of times. Its target is unknown. General study points: Favoring TRBV28, TRBJ1-2 and TRBJ2-5 was a feature seen in persistent disease.

The CDR3 has 17 residues. Per germline, CDR1 SGDLS and CDR2 YYNGEE. Losses at the gene ends were 3 bases for V and 5 bases for J; bases not matched to a gene: 15. Time point indicated: newly diagnosed GD, antithyroid drugs for less than 3 months. From RNA extracted from PBMCs, the TCR library was made. Graves' disease diagnosis used American Thyroid Association guidelines. The sample was also linked to a second study, of T cells in Graves' hyperthyroidism and ophthalmopathy. From that report: The TCR CDR3 first-round RT-PCR relied on the HTBI primer set.

Sequences were derived from peripheral blood mononuclear cells (PBMCs), sampled at new diagnosis, from a patient treated with antithyroid drugs. This TCR derives from a woman in her 30s with Graves disease. The rearrangement joins TRBV9 to TRBJ2-7, with 9 bases that match TRBD1. Here the CDR3 reads CASSGGLRGQGSDEQYF. The CDR3 DNA reads as TGTGCCAGCAGCGGAGGCCTTCGGGGACAGGGTTCTGACGAGCAGTACTTC.